This note documents a single T cell receptor beta chain sequence. Its antigen remains unidentified. V was shortened by 6 bases and J by 5 bases, with 16 bases between the two germline ends. This CDR3 is 14 amino acids long. CDR1 and CDR2 (germline): MDHEN, SYDVKM. The PCR was carried out with 60 Vbeta primers and 13 Jbeta primers. Sequencing was performed with immunoSEQ multiplex PCR; in TCRdb, only in-frame clones are kept and a portion is missing. Altogether 90,000 to 120,000 clones are present, roughly 71% being singletons, with the ten largest covering roughly a tenth. The data are from a study of cytomegalovirus exposure and HLA in healthy donors. Findings of the study overall: The study put about 180 TCR beta chains on its list as cytomegalovirus-associated. Three chains tied to CMV proved CMV antigen-specific in vitro.

The V call is TRBV28, the J call TRBJ1-2; tentative D call: TRBD1 (5 bases). The sequence derives from a man aged 40-55 years in good health and CMV-seropositive. The source material was PBMCs. The CDR3: CASSPGGGQYGYTF. Here the CDR3 DNA reads TGTGCCAGCAGCCCCGGGGGAGGACAATATGGCTACACCTTC.